The 9 T cell receptor beta chains below all came from one sample that was sequenced in a study of Tregs in tolerant kidney transplant recipients. The nonmyeloablative bone marrow transplants came from related graft donors, with transient mixed chimerism. The table came from immunoSEQ multiplex PCR; TCRdb's copy has only in-frame clones and leaves some out. The sample table sets out 12,000 to 15,000 clones. Sample: CD4+ T cells from blood (PBMCs), taken 12 months after the transplant. These receptors came from a human patient who received a combined kidney and bone marrow transplant. Some T cells may be provided by the graft donor.

In the case of this clone: The CDR3 end lies 3 residues beyond the end of the read and is filled in from the germline J gene. The chain joins TRBV10-3 to TRBJ1-6; possible D gene TRBD1, 5 bases. Germline CDR1 ENHRY, CDR2 SYGVKD. The CDR3 totals 16 residues. The V gene lost 4 bases and the J gene lost 0 bases, with 10 bases spanning the gap. CDR3 sequence: CAISGGGSSYNSPLHF. The sequenced part of the CDR3 DNA is TGTGCCATCAGTGGTGGGGGGAGCTCCTATAATTCACCC.

As for this clone: The sequence runs out 3 residues before the end of the CDR3; the remainder is reconstructed from the germline J gene. The rearrangement links TRBV12-3 or TRBV12-4 to TRBJ1-1; D is undetermined. CDR3 length: 11 amino acids. V lost 4 bases and J lost 5, with 5 bases in between. The CDR3 sequence is CASSSPTEAFF. CDR3 DNA, as far as it was read: TGTGCCAGCAGTTCCCCGACTGAA.

Points on this clone: The missing CDR3 end, 3 residues past where the read stops, is filled in from the germline J gene. V is TRBV20-1 and J is TRBJ2-7; D not resolved. This CDR3 has 10 amino acids. V dropped 6 bases and J dropped 5 bases, with 8 bases sitting between them. CDR1 and CDR2 (germline): DFQATT, SNEGSKA (reference sequence). The chain's CDR3 is CSAPSDEQYF. CDR3 DNA, as far as it was read: TGCAGTGCCCCATCGGACGAG.

Concerning this clone itself: Read coverage stops 3 residues before the CDR3 terminus; the germline J gene supplies the remainder. V and J are TRBV19 and TRBJ1-5; D gene unclear. V was shortened by 7 bases and J by 2 bases, with 15 bases between the two germline ends. Germline CDR1 LNHDA, CDR2 SQIVND (reference sequence). The CDR3 covers 15 residues. The sequenced CDR3 bases are TGTGCCAGTATTGGCTCCCTTGCCCGCAATCAGCCC. Translation: CASIGSLARNQP. The CDR3 reads in full as CASIGSLARNQPQHF.

In terms of frequency, this clone is medium-sized (0.01 to 0.1%). The read ends 3 residues early relative to the CDR3; the germline J gene fills the gap. The chain is built from TRBV5-1 and TRBJ2-1; perhaps TRBD2 as D (6 bases). Per germline, CDR1 SGHRS and CDR2 YFSETQ. V lost 4 bases and J 5 bases, leaving 10 bases between the germline ends. This CDR3 is built from 13 residues. CDR3 DNA (partial): TGCGCCAGCAGCCGGGGACTGGACAATGAG. Translating gives CASSRGLDNE. The CDR3, in full, reads CASSRGLDNEQFF. The variable domain in full, completed from reference TRBV5-1 and TRBJ2-1, reads KAGVTQTPRYLIKTRGQQVTLSCSPISGHRSVSWYQQTPGQGLQFLFEYFSETQRNKGNFPGRFSGRQFSNSRSEMNVSTLELGDSALYLCASSRGLDNEQFFGPGTRLTVL.

On this clone: The CDR3 end lies 3 residues beyond the end of the read and is filled in from the germline J gene. The rearrangement uses TRBV6-2 or TRBV6-3 and TRBJ1-5; D is perhaps TRBD1 (5 bases). The V end was cut by 4 bases, the J end by 4 bases, with 11 bases between. The CDR3 spans 14 residues. Germline V gene sequence: CDR1 MNHEY, CDR2 SVGEGT. CDR3 residues: CASSFLGLNQPQHF. CDR3 DNA, as far as it was read: TGTGCCAGCAGTTTTTTGGGGCTTAATCAGCCC.

Remarks on this clone: The read ends 3 residues before the CDR3 terminus; that terminus is restored from the germline J gene. V usage is TRBV19 and J usage is TRBJ2-1; TRBD2 matches at 8 bases. Germline V lookup: CDR1 LNHDA, CDR2 SQIVND (reference sequence). The junction had 3 bases not matched to a gene; V was cut back by 3 bases and J by 2 bases. The CDR3 extends over 15 amino acids. The CDR3 region is CASSISGLAYNEQFF. CDR3 DNA, as far as it was read: TGTGCCAGTAGTATTTCGGGACTAGCCTACAATGAG.

With respect to this clone: The read ends 3 residues early relative to the CDR3; the germline J gene fills the gap. This chain joins TRBV5-1 and TRBJ1-3; the D gene is possibly TRBD1 (6 bases). There are 15 residues in the CDR3. Germline V CDR1 and CDR2: SGHRS, YFSETQ. Trimming removed 4 bases at V and 1 base at J, with 12 bases between. The part of the CDR3 DNA that was read is TGCGCCAGCAGCGCTACAGGGTTGTCTGGAAACACC. This translates into CASSATGLSGNT. In full, the CDR3 is CASSATGLSGNTIYF.

Regarding this clone: The read falls 3 residues short of the CDR3 end, and the missing part is taken from the germline J gene. The rearrangement uses TRBV5-4 and TRBJ2-3; D perhaps matches TRBD1 (6 bases). This CDR3 spans 13 amino acids. V lost 1 base, J lost 5 bases, and 8 bases lay in between. CDR1 and CDR2 from the germline V gene are SGHNT and YYREEE (reference sequence). The DNA read from the CDR3 is TGTGCCAGCAGCTTGCAGGGGATAGATACG. It specifies CASSLQGIDT. The complete CDR3 reads CASSLQGIDTQYF.